This T cell receptor (beta chain) was sequenced for a study of OX40 agonist ivuxolimab in advanced cancers. Background on the study: As their treatment, patients were administered ivuxolimab, an agonistic anti-OX40 (CD134) antibody. The group had a mean age of 60 years, ranged from about 20 to 79, and was 75% to 85% male.

In its sample, this clone was seen a few times. Its antigen is not identified. CDR1 and CDR2 (germline): SGHNT, YYREEE (reference sequence). Trimming removed 4 bases at V and 1 base at J, with 13 bases between. This CDR3 is built from 15 residues. Points from the study as a whole: Normalized expansion of T-cell clones was also low for some nonresponders. In the 0.1 to 3.0 mg/kg range, CD4+ and CD8+ blood T cells had expanded clonally by week 6.

Profiling relied on immunoSEQ multiplex PCR, and the TCRdb table lists in-frame clones only, not all of them. The data hold approximately 59,000 clones, with approximately 80% observed a single time. The chain has TRBV5-4 and TRBJ2-3, with D perhaps given as TRBD1 or TRBD2 (5 bases each). The TCR comes from an adult with an advanced solid tumor such as melanoma, head and neck, liver or kidney cancer. The sample here was CD4+ or CD8+ T cells sorted from blood, taken in a trial of the OX40 agonist ivuxolimab. The CDR3: CASSAPGRGTDTQYF. CDR3 coding DNA: TGTGCCAGCAGCGCACCGGGACGGGGCACAGATACGCAGTATTTT.